This TCR beta chain was captured in a study of OX40 agonist ivuxolimab in advanced cancers. Looking at the study overall: Of the patients, three showed partial responses, one with hepatocellular carcinoma and two with cutaneous melanoma.

Germline CDR1 is SGHTA and CDR2 is FQGTGA. The CDR3 has 14 amino acids. Between the trimmed V and J ends, which lost 5 bases and 7 bases, there was a span of 15 bases. Systemic immunosuppression or a history of autoimmune disease excluded patients. Assay used: immunoSEQ multiplex PCR; TCRdb lists only in-frame clones, some missing. This sample carries nearly 80,000 clones, around 85% of them seen once, and the ten largest clones take 3% to 4.5%. The TCR sequence derives from an adult with an advanced solid tumor such as melanoma, head and neck, liver or kidney cancer. Source: CD4+ or CD8+ T cells sorted from blood, taken in a trial of the OX40 agonist ivuxolimab. This chain joins TRBV7-3 and TRBJ1-5; D might be TRBD1 (6 bases). This chain's CDR3 is CASSIYREGQPQHF. For the CDR3, the DNA is TGTGCCAGCAGCATCTACAGGGAAGGACAGCCCCAGCATTTT.